The entry that follows covers one TCR beta chain sequence. Its antigen is unknown. This sample stems from a study of cytomegalovirus exposure and HLA in healthy donors. A multiplex PCR was run with 60 Vbeta primers and 13 Jbeta primers. Produced via immunoSEQ multiplex PCR; TCRdb's table is partial and in-frame only. The top ten hold approximately 0.5% of the sample, which has hundreds of thousands of clones, approximately 84% seen once. Regarding the study as a whole: CMV serostatus was the sole immune exposure data available. Most subjects had HLA-A and HLA-B alleles reportedly predicted accurately by TCR beta sequences. The dataset shows that most TCR sequences were rare, while some public TCRs occurred in many donors. With later analysis, a missense DCLRE1C variant became linked to TCR beta V- and J-gene trimming.

This TCR was sampled from a woman aged 35 to 49 in good health and CMV-seronegative. The sample comprised PBMCs.

CDR3 sequence: CASSSSGQGLSGEQYF. The CDR3 coding sequence is TGTGCCAGCAGCTCCTCGGGACAGGGATTGTCGGGCGAGCAGTACTTC. V and J are TRBV5-5 and TRBJ2-7; 9 nucleotides agree with TRBD1. The CDR3 has 16 residues. The germline CDR1 and CDR2 sequences are SGHKS and YYEKEE (reference sequence). The ends lost 3 bases at V and 6 bases at J; junction bases unmatched: 13.